This T cell receptor (beta chain) stems from a study of blood T cell repertoires in COVID-19. Study overall: Material from acute and convalescent COVID-19 was sourced from the United States, Italy and Spain.

V was shortened by 5 bases and J by 11 bases, with 18 bases between the two germline ends. This CDR3 region has 13 residues. Germline CDR1 SGHDN, CDR2 FVKESK. TCRdb keeps only in-frame clones here, not all; method: immunoSEQ multiplex PCR. The sample has fewer than 300,000 clones, about four fifths seen once; the top ten hold roughly 3.1%. V and J are TRBV14 and TRBJ1-2; D not certain. What was sequenced was peripheral blood. This receptor was obtained from a woman between 18 and 29 years old with acute or convalescent COVID-19. CDR3 sequence: CASSGLVVERYTF. The DNA of the CDR3 is TGTGCCAGCAGCGGGTTGGTAGTGGAGCGGTACACCTTC.